This TCR beta chain was recorded in a study of cytomegalovirus exposure and HLA in healthy donors. Points on this clone: Its antigen is unidentified.

Researchers ran the PCR with 60 Vbeta and 13 Jbeta primers. The assay was immunoSEQ multiplex PCR, and TCRdb's table has in-frame clones only and misses some. The repertoire includes over 200,000 clones, 77% of them detected once, and less than 3.5% sits in the top ten. Findings and caveats of the study: Cytomegalovirus status was reportedly diagnosed by the classifier with high specificity and sensitivity.

The specimen was PBMCs. The clonotype comes from a woman in her sixties in good health and CMV-seropositive.

The CDR3 protein is CASSLINQGTEAFF. The CDR3 DNA reads as TGTGCCAGCAGCTTAATAAACCAGGGAACTGAAGCTTTCTTT. The chain has TRBV7-9 and TRBJ1-1; possible D gene TRBD1, 5 bases. The V end was cut by 2 bases, the J end by 5 bases, with 12 bases between. Looked up from germline, CDR1 is SEHNR and CDR2 is FQNEAQ (reference sequence). CDR3 size: 14 residues.